Listed here are 12 T cell receptor beta chains from one sample, sequenced in a study of blood T cells in healthy people across ages. The use of a sample-barcoded 5' primer and a J-beta primer mix characterized a second PCR of roughly 7 to 12 cycles. Each CDR3 protein gets one entry after TCRdb re-called the 5' RACE reads with MiXCR. Of hundreds of thousands of distinct CDR3 sequences in the sample, roughly 43% are singletons; the top ten hold 30%. Source material: blood. The source is a man older than 75 in good health.

The chain combines TRBV20-1 with TRBJ2-6; D remains unclear. The CDR3 is made up of 14 amino acids. V gave up 0 bases and J gave up 4 bases, with 7 bases separating them. Per germline, CDR1 DFQATT and CDR2 SNEGSKA (reference sequence). The CDR3 DNA is TGCAGTGCTAGAGATCTACGGGGGGCCAACGTCCTGACTTTC. Translation gives CSARDLRGANVLTF.

This chain connects TRBV7-2 to TRBJ1-6; D remains ambiguous. The germline CDR1 and CDR2 sequences are SGHTA and FQGNSA. V lost 1 base, J lost 10 bases, and 11 bases lay in between. The CDR3 sequence is 14 residues long. CDR3 bases: TGTGCCAGCAGCTTAGTCGACGGCCTCTCACCCCTCCACTTT. It yields the protein CASSLVDGLSPLHF.

The count of this clonotype is one. This CDR3 fails to terminate in the conserved phenylalanine or tryptophan, so it likely reflects a read error. The CDR3 region is CASSPDSNTQYI. CDR3 in DNA: TGTGCCAGCAGCCCGGACTCAAATACGCAGTATATT. The chain joins TRBV7-8 to TRBJ2-3, with D maybe TRBD2 (5 bases). The V gene lost 5 bases and the J gene lost 7 bases, with 10 bases spanning the gap. CDR3 size: 12 residues. CDR1 SGHVS and CDR2 FQNEAQ come from the germline V gene.

This clonotype turned up a few times. The chain carries TRBV5-5 and TRBJ2-3; no clear D. From germline, CDR1 is SGHKS and CDR2 YYEKEE (reference sequence). V was shortened by 0 bases and J by 2 bases, with 13 bases between the two germline ends. CDR3 size: 16 residues. The CDR3 is CASSLGLQSSTDTQYF. Here the CDR3 DNA reads TGTGCCAGCAGCTTGGGTCTCCAGTCCTCCACAGATACGCAGTATTTT.

The genes are TRBV7-2 and TRBJ2-5; 7 bases line up with TRBD2. The germline gives CDR1 SGHTA, CDR2 FQGNSA. This CDR3 is 16 amino acids long. V trimming: 0 bases; J trimming: 4 bases; junction bases outside the gene matches: 8. The CDR3 spells CASSLAMKRDGETQYF. DNA for the CDR3: TGTGCCAGCAGCTTAGCAATGAAGCGGGACGGAGAGACCCAGTACTTC.

The chain combines TRBV3-1 with TRBJ2-1, with 13 positions matching TRBD2. This CDR3 has 16 residues. From germline, CDR1 is LGHDT and CDR2 YNNKEL (reference sequence). The V gene end was trimmed by 4 bases and the J gene end by 15 bases; junction bases not matched to a gene: 15. The chain's CDR3 is CASSLGTSGALGSWFF. In DNA, the CDR3 is TGTGCCAGCAGCCTTGGGACTAGCGGGGCTTTAGGGTCTTGGTTCTTC.

The J gene is TRBJ2-1, the V gene TRBV4-2, with TRBD2 matching over 8 bases. The J call may be in error: the DNA end matches TRBJ2-7 better. The CDR3 has 17 residues. Germline CDR1 LGHNA, CDR2 YNFKEQ. The CDR3 region has the DNA TGTGCCAGCAGCCAAGGGGAGGCTAGCGGGCGTTACAATGAGCAGTACTTC. Protein product: CASSQGEASGRYNEQYF.

The chain carries TRBV6-6 and TRBJ2-7; D is possibly TRBD1 (6 bases). In germline, CDR1 is MNHNY, CDR2 SVGAGI (reference sequence). The germline V and J ends were trimmed by 2 bases and 6 bases, with 14 bases remaining between them. This CDR3 contains 14 residues. The CDR3 spells CASSYGGLTLEQYF. CDR3 DNA: TGTGCCAGCAGTTACGGGGGCCTGACACTCGAGCAGTACTTC.

Only a few counts were recorded for this clonotype. This sequence joins TRBV2 and TRBJ1-4; D ambiguous. Trimming left V 3 bases short and J 0 bases short, with 8 bases between. Germline V gene data show CDR1 as SNHLY and CDR2 as FYNNEI. There are 15 residues in the CDR3. The CDR3 DNA reads TGTGCCAGCAGTGATCGTCATGCAACTAATGAAAAACTGTTTTTT. This codes for CASSDRHATNEKLFF.

This clonotype turned up a few times. The gene calls are TRBV20-1 and TRBJ2-2; D tentatively fits TRBD1 or TRBD2 (5 bases each). CDR3 size: 14 residues. With 2 bases removed from V and 1 base from J, the gap between germline ends came to 8 bases. CDR1 DFQATT and CDR2 SNEGSKA come from the germline V gene (reference sequence). The CDR3, as DNA: TGCAGTGCTAGACCAGGGAGGAACACCGGGGAGCTGTTTTTT. As protein: CSARPGRNTGELFF.

This clonotype was seen only a few times. The V call is TRBV15, the J call TRBJ1-4; D gene uncertain. Trimming pared 4 bases from V and 0 bases from J, leaving 12 bases between. The germline gives CDR1 LNHNV, CDR2 YYDKDF (reference sequence). This CDR3 comprises 16 residues. CDR3: CATSIRTGATNEKLFF. The CDR3 DNA sequence: TGTGCCACCAGCATCCGGACTGGGGCAACTAATGAAAAACTGTTTTTT.

The rearrangement links TRBV14 to TRBJ2-7; 13 bases map to TRBD2. V shed 4 bases and J 6 bases; nucleotides not matched to a gene: 6. Germline CDR1 SGHDN, CDR2 FVKESK. The CDR3 sequence is 15 residues long. The CDR3 loop is CASSRLAGGLGEQYF. The CDR3 nucleotides are TGTGCCAGCAGCCGACTAGCGGGAGGCCTTGGCGAGCAGTACTTC.